This entry features one T cell receptor (beta chain) sequence. What antigen it recognizes has not been identified. Base qualities are not provided; no much larger clone lies one nucleotide away. The CDR3 covers 16 residues, taking in both the cysteine and the phenylalanine. Only the CDR3 region is kept as DNA, spanning 48 bases read in frame from base 1. Compared with germline, V lacks 3 bases and J lacks 2 bases; bases without a gene match: 7. The germline V gene gives CDR1 as SGHAT and CDR2 as FQNNGV. RNA was extracted using the RNeasy kit, and roughly 0.45 to 1 microgram was reverse transcribed with random hexamers. TCR beta CDR3 regions were amplified with the immunoSEQ multiplex PCR assay covering 54 Vbeta and 13 Jbeta segments. PCR amplification bias was corrected using a synthetic template baseline for primer optimization and computational correction. Under the source paper's analysis protocol: Reads were annotated to V, D and J genes per IMGT and analyzed with immunoSEQ Analyzer, keeping only productive sequences. Clonality was computed as one minus Shannon entropy normalized by log2 of the number of productive unique sequences. For each patient and control, public and private clones were evaluated among the 100 most prevalent clones. Clones were defined as Susac-specific if absent from the healthy and MS cohorts, from more than 900 published viral clones and from other ImmuneACCESS disease sequences. TCRdb trimmed public reads at Q25 via fastp, called clones via MiXCR and kept in-frame beta chains. Each entry merges the rows of one CDR3 protein and shows their most common DNA and genes. The authors' filters were not applied to this entry. This sample has 150,000 to 200,000 distinct CDR3 sequences in its table, and 85% to 95% of those were observed once. 0.1% to 0.12% of the sample rests with the top ten.

Peripheral blood CD8+ and CD4+ T cells from healthy donors, Susac syndrome patients and multiple sclerosis patients were profiled by high-throughput TCR beta sequencing. Susac syndrome patients met recently defined diagnostic criteria for definite or probable disease. Bulk CD8+ and CD4+ T cells were purified by magnetic negative isolation, while CD8+ TEMRA cells were enriched using FACS. Blood was drawn into EDTA tubes, processed within 24 hours, and PBMCs were isolated by density gradient centrifugation. PBMCs intended for TCR sequencing were frozen in liquid nitrogen and were later thawed in a 37 degrees C water bath. The sorted or isolated CD4+, CD8+ and CD8+ TEMRA cells had a purity of 90% or higher. The sample originates from a study of CD8 T cells in Susac syndrome (dated by TCRdb to between 2017 and 2020). With regard to the full study: Of the Susac syndrome patients who were sequenced, 8 or 9 were in clinical remission while more than five had clinically active disease. At blood withdrawal, Susac syndrome patients were therapy-naive, treated with corticosteroids (with IVIg additionally given to some), or treated with IVIg alone. The study used repertoire sequencing to test whether antigen drove CD8+ T cell activation and differentiation in Susac syndrome. Paper-wide results and their limitations: The TCR sequencing and HLA analysis was acknowledged to have included a relatively small number of individuals. In patients with Susac syndrome, the CD4+ T cell repertoire showed no detectable clonal expansion.

This receptor was taken from a human donor with Susac syndrome. The receptor chain draws on TRBV11-2 and TRBJ2-7; TRBD1 matches 10 bases in the middle. The sample taken for sequencing was CD4+ T cells from PBMCs. The CDR3 amino acid sequence is: CASSFMGQGITYEQYF. At the DNA level, the sequence is TGTGCCAGCAGCTTTATGGGACAGGGGATAACCTACGAGCAGTACTTC.